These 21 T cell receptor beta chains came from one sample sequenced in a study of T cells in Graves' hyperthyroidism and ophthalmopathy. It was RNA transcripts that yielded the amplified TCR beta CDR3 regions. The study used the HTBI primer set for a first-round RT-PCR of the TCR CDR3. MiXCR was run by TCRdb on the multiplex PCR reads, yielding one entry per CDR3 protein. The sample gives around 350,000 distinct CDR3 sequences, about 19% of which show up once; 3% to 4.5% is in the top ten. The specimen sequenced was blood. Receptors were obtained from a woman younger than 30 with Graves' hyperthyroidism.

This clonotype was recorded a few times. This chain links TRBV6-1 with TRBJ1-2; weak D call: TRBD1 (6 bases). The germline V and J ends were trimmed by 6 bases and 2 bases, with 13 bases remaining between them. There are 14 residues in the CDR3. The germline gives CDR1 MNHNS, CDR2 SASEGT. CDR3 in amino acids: CASRQGDRNYGYTF. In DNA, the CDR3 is TGTGCCAGCAGACAGGGCGATAGGAACTATGGCTACACCTTC.

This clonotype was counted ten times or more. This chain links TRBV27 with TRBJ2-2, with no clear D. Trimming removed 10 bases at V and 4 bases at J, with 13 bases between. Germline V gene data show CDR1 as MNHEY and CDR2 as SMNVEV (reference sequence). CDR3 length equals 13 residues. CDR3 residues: CAIGQYGTGELFF. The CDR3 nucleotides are TGTGCCATCGGGCAGTACGGCACCGGGGAGCTGTTTTTT.

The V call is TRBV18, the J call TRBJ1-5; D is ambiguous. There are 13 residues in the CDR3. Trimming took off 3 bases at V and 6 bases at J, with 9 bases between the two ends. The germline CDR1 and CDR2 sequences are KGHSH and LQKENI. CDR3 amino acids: CASSPLYGQPQHF. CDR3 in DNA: TGTGCCAGCTCACCCCTATACGGTCAGCCCCAGCATTTT.

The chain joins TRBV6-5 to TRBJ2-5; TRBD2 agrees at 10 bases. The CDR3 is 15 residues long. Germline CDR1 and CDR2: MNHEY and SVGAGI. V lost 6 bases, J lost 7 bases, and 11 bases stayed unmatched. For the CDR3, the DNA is TGTGCCAGCAGCTTACAGGCTAGCGGGAGCTGGACCCAGTACTTC. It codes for CASSLQASGSWTQYF.

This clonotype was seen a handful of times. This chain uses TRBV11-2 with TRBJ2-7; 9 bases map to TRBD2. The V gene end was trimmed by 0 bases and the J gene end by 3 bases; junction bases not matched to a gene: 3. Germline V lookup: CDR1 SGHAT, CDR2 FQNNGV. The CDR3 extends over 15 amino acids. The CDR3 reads CASSLDSGGRYEQYF. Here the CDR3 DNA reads TGTGCCAGCAGCTTAGATAGCGGGGGCCGCTACGAGCAGTACTTC.

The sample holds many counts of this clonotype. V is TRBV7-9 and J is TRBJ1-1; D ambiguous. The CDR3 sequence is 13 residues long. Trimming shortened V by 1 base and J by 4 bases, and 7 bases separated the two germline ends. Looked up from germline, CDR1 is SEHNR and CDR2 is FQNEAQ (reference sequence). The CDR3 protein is CASSLVAGTEAFF. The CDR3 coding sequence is TGTGCCAGCAGCTTAGTTGCCGGCACTGAAGCTTTCTTT. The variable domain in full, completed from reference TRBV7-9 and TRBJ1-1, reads DTGVSQNPRHKITKRGQNVTFRCDPISEHNRLYWYRQTLGQGPEFLTYFQNEAQLEKSRLLSDRFSAERPKGSFSTLEIQRTEQGDSAMYLCASSLVAGTEAFFGQGTRLTVV.

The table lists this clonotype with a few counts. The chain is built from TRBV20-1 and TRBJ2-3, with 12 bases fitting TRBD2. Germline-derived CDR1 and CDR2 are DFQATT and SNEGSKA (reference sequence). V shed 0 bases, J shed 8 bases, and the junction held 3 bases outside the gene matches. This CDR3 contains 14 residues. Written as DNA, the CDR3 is TGCAGTGCTAGAGATGGACTAGCGGGGTTTACGCAGTATTTT. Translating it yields CSARDGLAGFTQYF.

The chain's CDR3 is CASSLGDRGPGTF. CDR3 in DNA: TGTGCCAGCAGCTTAGGGGACAGGGGGCCGGGGACCTTC. The chain uses TRBV7-9 and TRBJ1-2, with TRBD1 matching 12 bases. CDR3 length: 13 residues. Germline CDR1 and CDR2: SEHNR and FQNEAQ (reference sequence). J lost 14 bases, V lost 1 base, and 5 bases had no gene match.

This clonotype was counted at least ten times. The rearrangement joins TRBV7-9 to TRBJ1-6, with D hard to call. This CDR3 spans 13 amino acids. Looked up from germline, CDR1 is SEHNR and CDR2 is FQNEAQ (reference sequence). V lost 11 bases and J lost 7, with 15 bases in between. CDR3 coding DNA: TGTGCCGGAATGCGGGCGGCCAATTCACCCCTCCACTTT. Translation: CAGMRAANSPLHF.

DNA of the CDR3: TGTGCCAGCCCCGGGACAGGGGGTTCGGGCGATGGCTACACCTTC. This encodes CASPGTGGSGDGYTF. V usage is TRBV6-1 and J usage is TRBJ1-2, with 11 positions matching TRBD1. Germline CDR1 and CDR2: MNHNS and SASEGT. This CDR3 is 15 amino acids long. V lost 8 bases and J lost 6; bases outside the gene matches: 11.

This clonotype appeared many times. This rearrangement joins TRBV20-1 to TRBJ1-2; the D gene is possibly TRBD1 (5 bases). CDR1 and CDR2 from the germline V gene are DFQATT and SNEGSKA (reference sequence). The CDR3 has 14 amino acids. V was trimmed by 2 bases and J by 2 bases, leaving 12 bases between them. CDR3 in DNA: TGCAGTGCTAGATCGGACCCAGGGAACTATGGCTACACCTTC. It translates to CSARSDPGNYGYTF.

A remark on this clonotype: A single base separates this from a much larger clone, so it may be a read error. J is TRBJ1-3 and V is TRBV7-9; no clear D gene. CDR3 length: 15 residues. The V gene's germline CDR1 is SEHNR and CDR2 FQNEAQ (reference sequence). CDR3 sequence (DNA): TGTACCAGCAGCATTCGAGGTGTTTCTGGAAACACCATATATTTT. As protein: CTSSIRGVSGNTIYF.

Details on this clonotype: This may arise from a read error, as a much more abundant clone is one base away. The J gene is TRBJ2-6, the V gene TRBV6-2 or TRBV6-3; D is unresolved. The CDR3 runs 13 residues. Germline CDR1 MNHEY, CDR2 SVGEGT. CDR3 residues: CASSQSGTNVLTF. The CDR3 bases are TGTGCCAGCAGCCAGTCTGGGACCAACGTCCTGACTTTC.

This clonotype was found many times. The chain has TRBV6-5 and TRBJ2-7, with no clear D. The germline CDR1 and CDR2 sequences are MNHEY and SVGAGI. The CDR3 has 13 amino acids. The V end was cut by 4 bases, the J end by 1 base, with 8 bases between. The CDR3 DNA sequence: TGTGCCAGCAGTTCCCCCGGGTCCTACGAGCAGTACTTC. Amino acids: CASSSPGSYEQYF.

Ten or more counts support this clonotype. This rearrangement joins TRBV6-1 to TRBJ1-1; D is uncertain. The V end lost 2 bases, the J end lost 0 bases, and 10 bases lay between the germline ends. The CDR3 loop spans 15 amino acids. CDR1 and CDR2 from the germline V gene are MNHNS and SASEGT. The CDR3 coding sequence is TGTGCCAGCAGTGAATTGGGGATATTGAACACTGAAGCTTTCTTT. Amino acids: CASSELGILNTEAFF.

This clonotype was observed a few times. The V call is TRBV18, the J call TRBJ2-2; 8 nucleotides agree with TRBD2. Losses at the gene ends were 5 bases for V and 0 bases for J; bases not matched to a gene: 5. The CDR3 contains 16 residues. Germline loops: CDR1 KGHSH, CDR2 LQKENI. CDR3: CASSIGLAANTGELFF. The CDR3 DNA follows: TGTGCCAGCTCAATCGGACTAGCAGCGAACACCGGGGAGCTGTTTTTT.

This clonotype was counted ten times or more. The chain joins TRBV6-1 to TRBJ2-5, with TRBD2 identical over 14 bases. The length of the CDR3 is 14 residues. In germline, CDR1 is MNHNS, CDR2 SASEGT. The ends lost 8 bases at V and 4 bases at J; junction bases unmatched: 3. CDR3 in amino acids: CASRGLAGVETQYF. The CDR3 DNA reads TGTGCCAGCCGGGGACTAGCGGGGGTAGAGACCCAGTACTTC.

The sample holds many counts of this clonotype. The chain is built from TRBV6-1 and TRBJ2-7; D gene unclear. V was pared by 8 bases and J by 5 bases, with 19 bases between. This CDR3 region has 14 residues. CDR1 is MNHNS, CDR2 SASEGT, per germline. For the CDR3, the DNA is TGTGCCAGCTTTGACCCCCTTGCGGTAAACGAGCAGTACTTC. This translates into CASFDPLAVNEQYF.

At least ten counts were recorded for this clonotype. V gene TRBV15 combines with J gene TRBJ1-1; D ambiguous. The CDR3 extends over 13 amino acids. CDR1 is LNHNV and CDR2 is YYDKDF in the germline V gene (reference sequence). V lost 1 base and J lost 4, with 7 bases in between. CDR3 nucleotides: TGTGCCACCAGCAGAGGACGGGCCACTGAAGCTTTCTTT. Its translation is CATSRGRATEAFF.

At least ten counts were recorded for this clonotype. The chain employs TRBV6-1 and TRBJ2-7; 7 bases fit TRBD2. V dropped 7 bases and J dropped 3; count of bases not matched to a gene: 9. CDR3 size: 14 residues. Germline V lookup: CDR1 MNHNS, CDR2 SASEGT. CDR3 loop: CASTRTRGLYEQYF. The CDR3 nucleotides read TGTGCCAGCACCCGGACTAGGGGCCTCTACGAGCAGTACTTC.

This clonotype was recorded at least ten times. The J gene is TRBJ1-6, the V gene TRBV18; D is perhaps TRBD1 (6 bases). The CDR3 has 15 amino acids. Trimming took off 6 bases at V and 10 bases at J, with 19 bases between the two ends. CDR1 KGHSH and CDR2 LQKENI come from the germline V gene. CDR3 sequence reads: CASSERSRGNSPLHF. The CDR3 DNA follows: TGTGCCAGCTCTGAAAGGAGCAGGGGAAACTCACCCCTCCACTTT.